This entry is about one TCR beta chain. As yet, its antigen is unknown. Data came from immunoSEQ multiplex PCR; TCRdb stores just in-frame clones and leaves some out. This table has under 20,000 clones, roughly 90% appearing once. This sample is part of a study of T cell clonotyping in hematopoietic cell transplantation. Study-level results: Broader posttransplant TCR repertoire diversity was predicted by graft donor and pretransplant recipient Inverse Simpson Index values. CD4 and CD8 repertoire contributions could not be separated without sorting. At the given depth, recipient repertoires were over 95% de novo clonotypes. After transplant, recipient diversity fell while pathologically expanded clonotypes grew through day 180.

The V gene's germline CDR1 is MDHEN and CDR2 SYDVKM. After removal of 6 bases from V and 1 base from J, the junction contained 11 bases not matched to a gene. The CDR3 consists of 16 residues. Sequencing was carried out using peripheral blood mononuclear cells. The TCR sequence derives from a man aged 45-60 years in good health. Some clones in this sample may be carry-over from other donors' samples. V and J are TRBV28 and TRBJ1-2; 7 bases fit TRBD1. DNA of the CDR3: TGTGCCAGCAGATCACGGGACAGAACATTTAACTATGGCTACACCTTC. Protein sequence: CASRSRDRTFNYGYTF.